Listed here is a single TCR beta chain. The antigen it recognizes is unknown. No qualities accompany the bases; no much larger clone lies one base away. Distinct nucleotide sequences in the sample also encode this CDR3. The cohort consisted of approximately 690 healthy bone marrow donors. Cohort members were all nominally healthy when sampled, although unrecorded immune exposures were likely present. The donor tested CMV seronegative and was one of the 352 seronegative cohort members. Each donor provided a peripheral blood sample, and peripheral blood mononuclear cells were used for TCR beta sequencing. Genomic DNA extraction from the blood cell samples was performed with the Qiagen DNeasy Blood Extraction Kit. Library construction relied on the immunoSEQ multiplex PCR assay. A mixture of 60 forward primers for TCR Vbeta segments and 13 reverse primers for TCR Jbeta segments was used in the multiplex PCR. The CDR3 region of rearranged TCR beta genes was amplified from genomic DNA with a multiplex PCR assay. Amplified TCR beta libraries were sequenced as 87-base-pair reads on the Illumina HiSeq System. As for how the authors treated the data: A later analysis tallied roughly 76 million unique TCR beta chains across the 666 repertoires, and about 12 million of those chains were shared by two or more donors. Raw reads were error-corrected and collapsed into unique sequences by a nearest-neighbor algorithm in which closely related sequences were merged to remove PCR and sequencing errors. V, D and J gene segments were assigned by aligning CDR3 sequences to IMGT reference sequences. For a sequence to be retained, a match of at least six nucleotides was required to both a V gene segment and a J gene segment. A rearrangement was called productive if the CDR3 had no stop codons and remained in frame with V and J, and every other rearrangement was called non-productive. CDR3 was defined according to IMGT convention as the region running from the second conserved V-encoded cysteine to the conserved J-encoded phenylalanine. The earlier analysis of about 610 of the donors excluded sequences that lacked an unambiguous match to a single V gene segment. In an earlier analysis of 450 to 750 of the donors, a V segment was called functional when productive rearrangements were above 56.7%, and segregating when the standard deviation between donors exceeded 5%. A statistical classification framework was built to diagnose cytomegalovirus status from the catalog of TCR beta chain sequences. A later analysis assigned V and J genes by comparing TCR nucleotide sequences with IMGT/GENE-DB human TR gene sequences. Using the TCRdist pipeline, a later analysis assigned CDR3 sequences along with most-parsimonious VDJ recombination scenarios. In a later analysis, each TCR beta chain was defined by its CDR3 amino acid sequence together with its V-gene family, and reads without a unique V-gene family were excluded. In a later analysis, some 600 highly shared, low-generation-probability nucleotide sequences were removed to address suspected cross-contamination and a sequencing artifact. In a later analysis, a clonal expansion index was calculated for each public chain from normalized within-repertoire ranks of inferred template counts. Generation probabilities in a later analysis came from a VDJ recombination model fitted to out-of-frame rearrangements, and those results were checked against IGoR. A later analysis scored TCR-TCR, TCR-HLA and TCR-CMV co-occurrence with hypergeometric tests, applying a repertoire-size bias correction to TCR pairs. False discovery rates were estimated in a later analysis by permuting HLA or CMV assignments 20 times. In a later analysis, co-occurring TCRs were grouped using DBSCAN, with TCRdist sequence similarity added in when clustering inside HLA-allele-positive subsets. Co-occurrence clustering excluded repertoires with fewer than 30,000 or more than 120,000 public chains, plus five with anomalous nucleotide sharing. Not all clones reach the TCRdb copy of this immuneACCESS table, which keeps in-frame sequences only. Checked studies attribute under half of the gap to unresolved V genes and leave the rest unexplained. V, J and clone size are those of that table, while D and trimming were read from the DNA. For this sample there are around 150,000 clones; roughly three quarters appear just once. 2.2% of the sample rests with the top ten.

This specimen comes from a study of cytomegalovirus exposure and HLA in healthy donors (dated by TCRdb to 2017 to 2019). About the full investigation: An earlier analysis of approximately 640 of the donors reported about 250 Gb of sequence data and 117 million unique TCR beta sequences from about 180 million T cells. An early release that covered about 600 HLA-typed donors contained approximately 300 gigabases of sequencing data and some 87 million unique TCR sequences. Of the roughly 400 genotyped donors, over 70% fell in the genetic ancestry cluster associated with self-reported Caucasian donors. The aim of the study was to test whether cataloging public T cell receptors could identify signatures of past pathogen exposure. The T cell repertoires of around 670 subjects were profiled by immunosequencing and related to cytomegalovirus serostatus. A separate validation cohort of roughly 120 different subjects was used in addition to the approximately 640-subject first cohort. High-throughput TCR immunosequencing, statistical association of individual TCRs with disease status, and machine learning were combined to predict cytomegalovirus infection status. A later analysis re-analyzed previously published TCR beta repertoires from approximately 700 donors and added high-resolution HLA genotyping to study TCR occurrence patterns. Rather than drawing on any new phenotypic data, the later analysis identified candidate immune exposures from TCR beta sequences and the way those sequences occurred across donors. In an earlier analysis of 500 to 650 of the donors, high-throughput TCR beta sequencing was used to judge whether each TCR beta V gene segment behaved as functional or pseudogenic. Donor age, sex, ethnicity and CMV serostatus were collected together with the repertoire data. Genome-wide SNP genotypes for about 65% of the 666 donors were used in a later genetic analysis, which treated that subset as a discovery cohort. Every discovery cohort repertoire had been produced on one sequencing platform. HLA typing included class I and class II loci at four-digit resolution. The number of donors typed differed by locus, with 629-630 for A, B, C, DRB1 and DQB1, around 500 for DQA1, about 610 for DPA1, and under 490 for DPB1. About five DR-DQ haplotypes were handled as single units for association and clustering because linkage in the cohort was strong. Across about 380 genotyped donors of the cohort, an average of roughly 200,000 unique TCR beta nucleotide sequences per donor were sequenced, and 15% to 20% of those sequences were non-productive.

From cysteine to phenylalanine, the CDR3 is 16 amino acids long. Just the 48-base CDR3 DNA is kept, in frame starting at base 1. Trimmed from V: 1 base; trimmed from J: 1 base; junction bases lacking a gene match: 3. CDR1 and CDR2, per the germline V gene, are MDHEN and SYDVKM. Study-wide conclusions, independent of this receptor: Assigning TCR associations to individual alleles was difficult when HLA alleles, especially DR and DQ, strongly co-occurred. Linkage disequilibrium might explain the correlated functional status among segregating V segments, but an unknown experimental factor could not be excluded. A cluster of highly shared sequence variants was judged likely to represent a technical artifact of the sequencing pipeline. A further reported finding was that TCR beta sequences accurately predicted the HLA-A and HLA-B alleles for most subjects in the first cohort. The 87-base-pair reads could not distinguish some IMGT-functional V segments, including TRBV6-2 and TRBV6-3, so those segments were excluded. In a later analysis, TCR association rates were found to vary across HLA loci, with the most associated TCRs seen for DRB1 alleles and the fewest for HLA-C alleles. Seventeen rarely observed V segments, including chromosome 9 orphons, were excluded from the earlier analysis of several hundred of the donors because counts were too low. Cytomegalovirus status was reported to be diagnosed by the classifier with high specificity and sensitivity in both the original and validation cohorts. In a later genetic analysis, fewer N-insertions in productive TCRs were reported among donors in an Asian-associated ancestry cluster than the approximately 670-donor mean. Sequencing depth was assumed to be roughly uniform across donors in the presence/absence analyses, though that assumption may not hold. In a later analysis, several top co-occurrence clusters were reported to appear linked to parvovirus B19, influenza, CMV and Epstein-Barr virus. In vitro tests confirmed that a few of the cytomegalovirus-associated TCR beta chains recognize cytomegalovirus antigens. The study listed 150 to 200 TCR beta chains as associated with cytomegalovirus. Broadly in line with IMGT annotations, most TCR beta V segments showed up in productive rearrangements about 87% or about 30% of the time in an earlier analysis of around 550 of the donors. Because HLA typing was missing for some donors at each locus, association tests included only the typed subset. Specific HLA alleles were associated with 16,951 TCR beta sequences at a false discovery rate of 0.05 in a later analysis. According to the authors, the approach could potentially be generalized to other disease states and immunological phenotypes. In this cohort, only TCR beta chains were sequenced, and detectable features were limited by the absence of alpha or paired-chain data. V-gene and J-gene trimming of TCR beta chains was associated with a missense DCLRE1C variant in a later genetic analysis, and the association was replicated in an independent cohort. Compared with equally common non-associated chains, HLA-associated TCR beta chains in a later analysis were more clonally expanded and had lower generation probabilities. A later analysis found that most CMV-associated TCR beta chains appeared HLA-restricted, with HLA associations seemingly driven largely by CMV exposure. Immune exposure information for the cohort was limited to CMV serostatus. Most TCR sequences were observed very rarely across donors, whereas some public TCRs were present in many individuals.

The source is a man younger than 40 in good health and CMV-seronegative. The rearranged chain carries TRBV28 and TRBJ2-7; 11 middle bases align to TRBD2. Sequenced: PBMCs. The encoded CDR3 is CASSLSGTSGSYEQYF. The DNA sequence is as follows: TGTGCCAGCAGTTTATCCGGGACTAGCGGATCCTACGAGCAGTACTTC.